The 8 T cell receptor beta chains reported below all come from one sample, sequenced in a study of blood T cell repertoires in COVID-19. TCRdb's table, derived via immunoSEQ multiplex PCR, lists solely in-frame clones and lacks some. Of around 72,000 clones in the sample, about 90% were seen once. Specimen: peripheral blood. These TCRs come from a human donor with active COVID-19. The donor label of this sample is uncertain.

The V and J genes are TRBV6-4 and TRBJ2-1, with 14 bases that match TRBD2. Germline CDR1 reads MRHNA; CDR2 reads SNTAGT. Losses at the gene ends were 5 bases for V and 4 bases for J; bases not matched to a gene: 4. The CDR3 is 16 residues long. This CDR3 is CASSRGLAGGYNEQFF. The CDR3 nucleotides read TGTGCCAGCAGTAGAGGACTAGCGGGAGGATACAATGAGCAGTTCTTC.

The CDR3 DNA follows: TGTGCCAGCAGGGGAACAGGGTCAGGGTATGGCTACACCTTC. Protein sequence: CASRGTGSGYGYTF. The chain employs TRBV6-5 and TRBJ1-2; a weak D match, TRBD1 (6 bases). Trimming pared 6 bases from V and 5 bases from J, leaving 16 bases between. The CDR3 is 14 amino acids. CDR1 and CDR2 (germline): MNHEY, SVGAGI.

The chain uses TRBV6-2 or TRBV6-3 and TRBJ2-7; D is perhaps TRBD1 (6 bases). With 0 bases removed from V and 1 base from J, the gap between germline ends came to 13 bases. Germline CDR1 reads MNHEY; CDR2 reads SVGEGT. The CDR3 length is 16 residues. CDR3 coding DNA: TGTGCCAGCAGTTACTCGTGGGGGCTTGATTCCTACGAGCAGTACTTC. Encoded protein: CASSYSWGLDSYEQYF.

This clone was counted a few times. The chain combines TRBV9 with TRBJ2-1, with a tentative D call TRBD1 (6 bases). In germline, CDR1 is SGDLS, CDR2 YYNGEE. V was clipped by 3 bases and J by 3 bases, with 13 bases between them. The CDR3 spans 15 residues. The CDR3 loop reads CASSADRPLYNEQFF. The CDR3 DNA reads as TGTGCCAGCAGCGCGGACAGACCTCTCTACAATGAGCAGTTCTTC.

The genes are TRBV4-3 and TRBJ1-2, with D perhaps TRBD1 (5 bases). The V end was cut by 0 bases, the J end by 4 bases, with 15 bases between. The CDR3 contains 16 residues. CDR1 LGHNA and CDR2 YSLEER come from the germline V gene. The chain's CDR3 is CASSQEDTNLGYGYTF. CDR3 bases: TGCGCCAGCAGCCAAGAGGACACCAACTTAGGCTATGGCTACACCTTC.

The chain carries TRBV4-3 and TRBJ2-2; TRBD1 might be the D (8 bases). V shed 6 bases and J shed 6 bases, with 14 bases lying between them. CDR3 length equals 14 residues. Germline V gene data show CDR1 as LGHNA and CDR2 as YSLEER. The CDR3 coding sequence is TGCGCCAGCAGTCGGACAGGGAGGGCCGGGGAGCTGTTTTTT. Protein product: CASSRTGRAGELFF.

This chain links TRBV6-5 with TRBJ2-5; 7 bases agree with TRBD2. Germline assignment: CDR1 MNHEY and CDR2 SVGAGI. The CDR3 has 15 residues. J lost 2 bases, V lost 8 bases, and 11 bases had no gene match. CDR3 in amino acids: CASGRSGVGQETQYF. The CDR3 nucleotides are TGTGCCAGCGGAAGAAGCGGGGTGGGACAAGAGACCCAGTACTTC.

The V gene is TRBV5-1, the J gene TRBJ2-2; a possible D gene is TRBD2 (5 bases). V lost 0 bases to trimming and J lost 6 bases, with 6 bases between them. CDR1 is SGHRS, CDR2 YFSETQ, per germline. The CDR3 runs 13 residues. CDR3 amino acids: CASSLGGSGELFF. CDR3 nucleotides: TGCGCCAGCAGCTTGGGAGGGTCCGGGGAGCTGTTTTTT.